This TCR beta chain was obtained from a study of identical twins. Healthy Caucasians supplied all donations. Study-wide results and limits: Memory repertoires showed no such pattern, whereas abundant cord blood beta clonotypes carried fewer insertions.

V was pared by 3 bases and J by 0 bases, with 12 bases between. Germline-derived CDR1 and CDR2 are SEHNR and FQNEAQ (reference sequence). The CDR3 consists of 15 residues. Template switching added a universal primer site, and cDNA bore unique molecular identifiers. TCRdb recomputed calls from the 5' RACE reads with MiXCR, one row per CDR3 protein. The sample shows roughly 720,000 distinct CDR3 sequences, roughly 18% of them seen only once. This clonotype occurred many times. The antigen is undetermined. These same data were also listed under a study on T cells expressing NK-cell markers. This second study notes: What remained unclear was the HCMV specificity of expanded NKG2C+ T cell clones.

The rearrangement joins TRBV7-9 to TRBJ2-7; possibly TRBD1 for D (6 bases). Material: PBMCs. The TCR comes from a woman younger than 35 in good health. Here the CDR3 reads CASSFGQSASYEQYF. For the CDR3, the DNA is TGTGCCAGCAGCTTCGGACAGTCCGCCTCCTACGAGCAGTACTTC. The variable domain in full, completed from reference TRBV7-9 and TRBJ2-7, reads DTGVSQNPRHKITKRGQNVTFRCDPISEHNRLYWYRQTLGQGPEFLTYFQNEAQLEKSRLLSDRFSAERPKGSFSTLEIQRTEQGDSAMYLCASSFGQSASYEQYFGPGTRLTVT.